The 3 T cell receptor beta chains below were found in one sample sequenced in a study of blood T cell repertoires in COVID-19 (dated by TCRdb to 2020 to 2022). The library was prepared using the immunoSEQ multiplex PCR assay. Here the immuneACCESS table is served through TCRdb, limited to in-frame sequences with V and J called. Missing clones are a known gap in these copies; in checked studies unresolved V genes cover under half, and the rest lacks a known reason. The sample has about 200,000 clones on record, approximately 83% of them singletons. Together, the top ten hold over 2.5% of the sample. The sample consisted of peripheral blood. Receptors originate from a man aged 55 to 70 with acute or convalescent COVID-19.

The chain combines TRBV19 with TRBJ2-1, with 10 positions matching TRBD2. The CDR3 sequence is 19 residues long. The germline gives CDR1 LNHDA, CDR2 SQIVND (reference sequence). The J segment lost 1 base and the V segment lost 6 bases, leaving 15 bases of the junction unmatched. The CDR3 nucleotides are TGTGCCAGTAGACCGGGACTAGCGACCTTTTCCCGGTCCTACAATGAGCAGTTCTTC. Protein product: CASRPGLATFSRSYNEQFF.

This clone was counted a single time. This sequence joins TRBV3-1 (or the pseudogene TRBV3-2) and TRBJ2-5; 7 bases match TRBD1. CDR1 and CDR2 from the germline V gene are LGHDT and YNNKEL (reference sequence). Germline trimming cut 2 bases from V and 4 bases from J; bases unmatched to any gene: 13. This CDR3 region has 17 residues. CDR3 bases: TGTGCCAGCAGCCAAAGAAACAAGGGGGCTAACAGAGAGACCCAGTACTTC. Translating gives CASSQRNKGANRETQYF.

The V gene is TRBV30, the J gene TRBJ2-5; TRBD2 matches 7 bases. The germline V gene encodes CDR1 GTSNPN and CDR2 SVGIG (reference sequence). The CDR3 loop spans 12 amino acids. The V gene end was trimmed by 5 bases and the J gene end by 4 bases; junction bases not matched to a gene: 4. The CDR3 loop is CAWGRDPETQYF. CDR3 DNA sequence: TGTGCCTGGGGGAGGGATCCAGAGACCCAGTACTTC.